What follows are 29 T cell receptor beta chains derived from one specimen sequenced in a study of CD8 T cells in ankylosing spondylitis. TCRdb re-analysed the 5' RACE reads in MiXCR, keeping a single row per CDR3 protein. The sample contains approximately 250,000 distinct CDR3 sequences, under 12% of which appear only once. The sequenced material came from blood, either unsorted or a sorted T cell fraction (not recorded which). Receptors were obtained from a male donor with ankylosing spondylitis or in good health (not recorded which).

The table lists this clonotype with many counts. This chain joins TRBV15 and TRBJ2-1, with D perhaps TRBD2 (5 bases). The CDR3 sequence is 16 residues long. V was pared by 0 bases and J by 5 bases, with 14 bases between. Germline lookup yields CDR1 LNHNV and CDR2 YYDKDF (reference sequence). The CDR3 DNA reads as TGTGCCACCAGCAGAGATAGCTCTCCGGGGAACAATGAGCAGTTCTTC. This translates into CATSRDSSPGNNEQFF. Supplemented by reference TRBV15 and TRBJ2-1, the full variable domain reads DAMVIQNPRYQVTQFGKPVTLSCSQTLNHNVMYWYQQKSSQAPKLLFHYYDKDFNNEADTPDNFQSRRPNTSFCFLDIRSPGLGDTAMYLCATSRDSSPGNNEQFFGPGTRLTVL.

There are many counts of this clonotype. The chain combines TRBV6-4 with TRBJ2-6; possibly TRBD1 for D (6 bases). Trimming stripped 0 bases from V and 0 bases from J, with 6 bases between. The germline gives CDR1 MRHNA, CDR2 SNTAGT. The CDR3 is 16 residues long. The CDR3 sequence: CASSDSDSSGANVLTF. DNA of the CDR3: TGTGCCAGCAGTGACTCGGACAGCTCTGGGGCCAACGTCCTGACTTTC.

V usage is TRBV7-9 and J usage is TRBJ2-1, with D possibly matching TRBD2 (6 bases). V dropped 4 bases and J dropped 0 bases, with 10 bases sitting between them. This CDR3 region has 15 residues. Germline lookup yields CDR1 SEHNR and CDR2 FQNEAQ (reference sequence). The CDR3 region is CASSYAGSSYNEQFF. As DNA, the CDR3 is TGTGCCAGCAGCTATGCCGGGAGCTCCTACAATGAGCAGTTCTTC.

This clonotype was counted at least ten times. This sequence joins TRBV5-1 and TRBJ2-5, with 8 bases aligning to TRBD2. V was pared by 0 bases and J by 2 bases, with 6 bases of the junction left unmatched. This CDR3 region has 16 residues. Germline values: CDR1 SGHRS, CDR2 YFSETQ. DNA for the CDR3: TGCGCCAGCAGCTTGGGACCTACTAGCGGACAAGAGACCCAGTACTTC. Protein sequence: CASSLGPTSGQETQYF.

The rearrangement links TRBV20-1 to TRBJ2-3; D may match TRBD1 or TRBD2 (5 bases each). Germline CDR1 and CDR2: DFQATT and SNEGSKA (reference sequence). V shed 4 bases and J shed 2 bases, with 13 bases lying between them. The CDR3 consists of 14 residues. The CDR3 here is CSAKLPGPTDTQYF. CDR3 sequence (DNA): TGCAGTGCTAAGTTACCGGGGCCCACAGATACGCAGTATTTT.

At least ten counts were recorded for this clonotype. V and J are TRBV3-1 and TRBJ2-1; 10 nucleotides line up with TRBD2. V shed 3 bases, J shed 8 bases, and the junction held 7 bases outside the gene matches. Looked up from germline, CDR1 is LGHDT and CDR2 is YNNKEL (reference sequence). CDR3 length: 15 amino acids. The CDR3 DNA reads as TGTGCCAGCAGCCAGATAGCGGGAGGTGGTTATGAGCAGTTCTTC. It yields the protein CASSQIAGGGYEQFF.

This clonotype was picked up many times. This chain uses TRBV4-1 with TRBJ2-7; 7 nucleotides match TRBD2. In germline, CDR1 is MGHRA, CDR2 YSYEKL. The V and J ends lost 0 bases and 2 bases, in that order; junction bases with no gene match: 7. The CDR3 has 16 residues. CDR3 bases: TGCGCCAGCAGCCAAGATTCCAGCGGGACCGCCTACGAGCAGTACTTC. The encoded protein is CASSQDSSGTAYEQYF.

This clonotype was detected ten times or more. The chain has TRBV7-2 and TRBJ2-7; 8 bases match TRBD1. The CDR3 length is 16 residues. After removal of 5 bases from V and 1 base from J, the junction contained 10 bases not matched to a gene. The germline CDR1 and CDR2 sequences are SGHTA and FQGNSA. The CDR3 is CASSTDRVWASYEQYF. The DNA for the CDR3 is TGTGCCAGCAGCACGGACAGGGTTTGGGCGTCCTACGAGCAGTACTTC.

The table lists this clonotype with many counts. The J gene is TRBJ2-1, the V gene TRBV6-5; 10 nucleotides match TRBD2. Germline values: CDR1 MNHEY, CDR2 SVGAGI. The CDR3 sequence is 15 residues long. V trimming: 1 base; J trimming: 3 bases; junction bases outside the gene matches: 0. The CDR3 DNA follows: TGTGCCAGCAGTTACTTAGCGGGGGGCTACAATGAGCAGTTCTTC. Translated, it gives CASSYLAGGYNEQFF.

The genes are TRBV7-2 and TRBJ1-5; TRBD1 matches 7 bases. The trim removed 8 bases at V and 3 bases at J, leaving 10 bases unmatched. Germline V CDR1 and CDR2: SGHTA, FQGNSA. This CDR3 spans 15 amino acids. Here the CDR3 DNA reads TGTGCCAGCGGAAGGGACAGAGCTTTCAATCAGCCCCAGCATTTT. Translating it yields CASGRDRAFNQPQHF.

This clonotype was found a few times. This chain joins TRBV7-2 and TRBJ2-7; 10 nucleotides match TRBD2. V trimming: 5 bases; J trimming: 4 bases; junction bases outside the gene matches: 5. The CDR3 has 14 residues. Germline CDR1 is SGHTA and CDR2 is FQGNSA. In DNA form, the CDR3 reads TGTGCCAGCAGCCGGACTAGCGGACTTTACGAGCAGTACTTC. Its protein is CASSRTSGLYEQYF.

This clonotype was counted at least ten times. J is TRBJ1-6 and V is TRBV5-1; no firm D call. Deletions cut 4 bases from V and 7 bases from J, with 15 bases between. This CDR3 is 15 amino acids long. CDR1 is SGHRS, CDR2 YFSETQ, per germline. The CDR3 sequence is CASSASGVGNSPLHF. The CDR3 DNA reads TGCGCCAGCAGCGCATCCGGGGTTGGGAATTCACCCCTCCACTTT.

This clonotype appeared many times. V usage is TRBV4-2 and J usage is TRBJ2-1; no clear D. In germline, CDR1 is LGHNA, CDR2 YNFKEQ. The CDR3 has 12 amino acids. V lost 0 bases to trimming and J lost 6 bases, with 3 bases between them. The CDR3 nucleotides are TGTGCCAGCAGCCAAGAGCGCAATGAGCAGTTCTTC. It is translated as CASSQERNEQFF.

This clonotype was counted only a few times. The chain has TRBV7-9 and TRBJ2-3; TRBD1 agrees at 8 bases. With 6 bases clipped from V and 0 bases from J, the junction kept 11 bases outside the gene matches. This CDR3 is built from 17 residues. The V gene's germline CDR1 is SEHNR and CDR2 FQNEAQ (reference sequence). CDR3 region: CASSRTGPTLSTDTQYF. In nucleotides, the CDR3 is TGTGCCAGCAGTCGGACAGGGCCCACCCTAAGCACAGATACGCAGTATTTT.

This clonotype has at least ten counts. CDR3 nucleotide sequence: TGCAGTGCTACCCCCTTTGTTGACTATGGCTACACCTTC. Translated, it gives CSATPFVDYGYTF. This sequence joins TRBV20-1 and TRBJ1-2; D remains ambiguous. This CDR3 is built from 13 residues. Trimming removed 4 bases at V and 3 bases at J, with 12 bases between. The germline gives CDR1 DFQATT, CDR2 SNEGSKA (reference sequence).

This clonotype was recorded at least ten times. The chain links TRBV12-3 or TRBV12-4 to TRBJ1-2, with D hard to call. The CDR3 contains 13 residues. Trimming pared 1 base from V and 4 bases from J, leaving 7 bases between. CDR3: CASSLVLGYGYTF. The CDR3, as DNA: TGTGCCAGCAGTTTAGTTCTAGGCTATGGCTACACCTTC.

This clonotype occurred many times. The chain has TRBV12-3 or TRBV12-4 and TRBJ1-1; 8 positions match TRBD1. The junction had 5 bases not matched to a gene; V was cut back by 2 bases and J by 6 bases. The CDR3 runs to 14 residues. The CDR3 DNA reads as TGTGCCAGCAGTTTAAGGCAGGGGGCCGCTGAAGCTTTCTTT. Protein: CASSLRQGAAEAFF.

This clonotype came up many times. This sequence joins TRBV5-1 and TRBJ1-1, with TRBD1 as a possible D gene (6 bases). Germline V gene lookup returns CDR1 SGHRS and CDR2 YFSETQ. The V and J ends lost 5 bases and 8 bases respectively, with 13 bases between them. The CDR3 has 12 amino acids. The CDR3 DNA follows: TGCGCCAGCAGGAACTACAGGGAGGAAGCTTTCTTT. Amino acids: CASRNYREEAFF.

The CDR3 here is CSVARESEQFF. The CDR3 bases are TGCAGCGTTGCCCGAGAGAGTGAGCAGTTCTTC. This sequence joins TRBV29-1 and TRBJ2-1; D call uncertain. In germline, CDR1 is SQVTM, CDR2 ANQGSEA. The CDR3 contains 11 residues. Trimming shortened V by 4 bases and J by 9 bases, and 10 bases separated the two germline ends.

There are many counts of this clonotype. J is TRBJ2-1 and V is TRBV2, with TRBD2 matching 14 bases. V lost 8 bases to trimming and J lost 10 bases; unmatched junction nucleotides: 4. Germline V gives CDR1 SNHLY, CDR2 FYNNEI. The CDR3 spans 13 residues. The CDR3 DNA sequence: TGTGCCAGCGGGACTAGCGGGAGAGGAGAGCAGTTCTTC. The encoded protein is CASGTSGRGEQFF. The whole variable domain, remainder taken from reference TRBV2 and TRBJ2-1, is EPEVTQTPSHQVTQMGQEVILRCVPISNHLYFYWYRQILGQKVEFLVSFYNNEISEKSEIFDDQFSVERPDGSNFTLKIRSTKLEDSAMYFCASGTSGRGEQFFGPGTRLTVL.

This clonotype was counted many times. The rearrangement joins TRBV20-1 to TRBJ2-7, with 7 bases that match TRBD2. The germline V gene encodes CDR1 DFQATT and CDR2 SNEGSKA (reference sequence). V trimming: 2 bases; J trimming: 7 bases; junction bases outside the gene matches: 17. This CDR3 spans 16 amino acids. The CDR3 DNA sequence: TGCAGTGCTAGATCGGGGGGTTTGCTTAATCAGAGGGAGCAGTACTTC. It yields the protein CSARSGGLLNQREQYF.

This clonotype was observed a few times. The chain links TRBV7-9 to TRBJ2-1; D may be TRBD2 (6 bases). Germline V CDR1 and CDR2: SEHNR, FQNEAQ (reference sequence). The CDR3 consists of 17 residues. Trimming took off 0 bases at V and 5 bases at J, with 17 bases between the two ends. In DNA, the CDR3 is TGTGCCAGCAGCTTAGCGCGACCCAGCGGGTGGGACAATGAGCAGTTCTTC. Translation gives CASSLARPSGWDNEQFF. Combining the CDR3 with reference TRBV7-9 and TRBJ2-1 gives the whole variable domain DTGVSQNPRHKITKRGQNVTFRCDPISEHNRLYWYRQTLGQGPEFLTYFQNEAQLEKSRLLSDRFSAERPKGSFSTLEIQRTEQGDSAMYLCASSLARPSGWDNEQFFGPGTRLTVL.

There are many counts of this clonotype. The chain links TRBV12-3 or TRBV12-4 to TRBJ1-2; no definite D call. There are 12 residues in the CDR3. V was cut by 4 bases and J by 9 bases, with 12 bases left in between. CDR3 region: CASSSERRRYTF. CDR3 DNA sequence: TGTGCCAGCAGTTCCGAGAGAAGACGCTACACCTTC.

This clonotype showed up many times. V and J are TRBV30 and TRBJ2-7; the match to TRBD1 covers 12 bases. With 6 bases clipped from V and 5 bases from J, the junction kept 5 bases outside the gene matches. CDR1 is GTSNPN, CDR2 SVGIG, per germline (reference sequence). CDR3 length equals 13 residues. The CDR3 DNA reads TGTGCCTGCACCGGGACAGGGGGCAACGAGCAGTACTTC. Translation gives CACTGTGGNEQYF.

CDR3 nucleotides: TGCAGCGTTTTAGGTCTAGAGGCTTCCTACGAGCAGTACTTC. Amino acids: CSVLGLEASYEQYF. The J gene is TRBJ2-7, the V gene TRBV29-1; D gene uncertain. The CDR3 covers 14 residues. V was cut by 5 bases and J by 1 base, with 15 bases left in between. From germline, CDR1 is SQVTM and CDR2 ANQGSEA.

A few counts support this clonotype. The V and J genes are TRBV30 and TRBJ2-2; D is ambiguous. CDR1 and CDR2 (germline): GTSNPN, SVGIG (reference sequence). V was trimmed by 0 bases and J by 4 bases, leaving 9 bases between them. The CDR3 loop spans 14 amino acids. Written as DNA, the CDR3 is TGTGCCTGGAGTGTACTGGCCGTCACCGGGGAGCTGTTTTTT. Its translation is CAWSVLAVTGELFF.

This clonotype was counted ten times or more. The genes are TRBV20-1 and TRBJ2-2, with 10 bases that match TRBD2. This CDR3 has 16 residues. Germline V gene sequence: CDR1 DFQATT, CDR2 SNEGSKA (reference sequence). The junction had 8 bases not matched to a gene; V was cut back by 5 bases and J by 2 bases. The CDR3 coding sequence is TGCAGTGCTCCCCGTACTAGCGGGACCAACACCGGGGAGCTGTTTTTT. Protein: CSAPRTSGTNTGELFF.

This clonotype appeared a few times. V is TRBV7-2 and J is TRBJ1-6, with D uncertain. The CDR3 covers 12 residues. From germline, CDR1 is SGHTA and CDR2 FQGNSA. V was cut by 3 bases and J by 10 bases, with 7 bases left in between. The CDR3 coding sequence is TGTGCCAGCAGCTTCCCAGGATCACCCCTCCACTTT. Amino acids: CASSFPGSPLHF.

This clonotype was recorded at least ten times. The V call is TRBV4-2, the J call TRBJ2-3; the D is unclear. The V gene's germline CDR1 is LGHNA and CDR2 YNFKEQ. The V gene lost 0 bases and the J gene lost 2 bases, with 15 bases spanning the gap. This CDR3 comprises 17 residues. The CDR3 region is CASSQDVGRFDTDTQYF. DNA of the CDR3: TGTGCCAGCAGCCAAGATGTAGGAAGGTTTGACACAGATACGCAGTATTTT.